This T cell receptor beta chain came from a study of early T cells in non-severe SARS-CoV-2 infection. At the level of the study: Unsorted whole blood bulk RNA was sequenced, with unpaired chains. Study conclusions and caveats: VDJdb-based matching was biased toward anti-spike CD8 responses and missed private and CD4 specificities.

The germline V gene encodes CDR1 KGHSH and CDR2 LQKENI. With 4 bases clipped from V and 3 bases from J, the junction kept 4 bases outside the gene matches. This CDR3 has 15 amino acids. Tagging with unique molecular identifiers was applied to individual cDNA molecules. TCRdb recomputed calls from the 5' RACE reads with MiXCR, one row per CDR3 protein. Of about 31,000 distinct CDR3 sequences listed, around 5.8% were seen once; the top ten hold approximately 5.6%. This clonotype came up many times. Its antigen is unidentified. The chain couples TRBV18 to TRBJ2-7; 12 nucleotides line up with TRBD2. This receptor was taken from an adult who was a healthcare worker with PCR-confirmed SARS-CoV-2 infection or an uninfected control (not recorded which). The sequencing sample was made of whole blood. The CDR3 region is CASSRTSGVNYEQYF. The CDR3 DNA follows: TGTGCCAGCTCACGGACTAGCGGGGTGAACTACGAGCAGTACTTC.